The T cell receptor beta chain described here comes from a study of cytomegalovirus exposure and HLA in healthy donors. Findings of the study overall: Later analysis showed most CMV-associated TCR beta chains appearing HLA-restricted. A further, later analysis showed that HLA-associated TCR beta chains (compared with equally common others) were more clonally expanded.

This clone was counted between two and nine times. What it binds is unknown. The study ran its PCR with 60 Vbeta and 13 Jbeta primers. The repertoire was sequenced with immunoSEQ multiplex PCR; TCRdb's copy has only in-frame clones and lacks some. The sample has more than 95,000 clones, roughly 80% seen once. The CDR3 has 16 amino acids. CDR1 and CDR2 from the germline V gene are KGHSH and LQKENI. Trimming took off 4 bases at V and 0 bases at J, with 12 bases between the two ends. The sequence derives from a man aged 45-65 years in good health and CMV-seropositive. The sequenced sample was PBMCs. The gene calls are TRBV18 and TRBJ1-4; D is possibly TRBD1 (6 bases). Here the CDR3 DNA reads TGTGCCAGCTCACTCTACAGGGCCACAACTAATGAAAAACTGTTTTTT. Translating gives CASSLYRATTNEKLFF. Looking up the rest from reference TRBV18 and TRBJ1-4 gives the full variable domain: NAGVMQNPRHLVRRRGQEARLRCSPMKGHSHVYWYRQLPEEGLKFMVYLQKENIIDESGMPKERFSAEFPKEGPSILRIQQVVRGDSAAYFCASSLYRATTNEKLFFGSGTQLSVL.